Listed here are 23 T cell receptor beta chains from one sample, sequenced in a study of OX40 agonist ivuxolimab in advanced cancers. Profiled with immunoSEQ multiplex PCR; TCRdb holds only in-frame clones, not every one. There are under 50,000 clones in the sample; approximately 91% occur only once, and around half lies in the top ten. This specimen consisted of CD4+ or CD8+ T cells sorted from blood, obtained in a trial of the OX40 agonist ivuxolimab. All receptors derive from an adult with an advanced solid tumor such as melanoma, head and neck, liver or kidney cancer.

This clone was seen only a few times. Other DNA sequences from this sample encode an identical CDR3 as well. The rearrangement joins TRBV10-3 to TRBJ2-6, with 8 bases lining up with TRBD1. The CDR3 has 17 residues. Germline CDR1 reads ENHRY; CDR2 reads SYGVKD. V trimming: 6 bases; J trimming: 0 bases; junction bases outside the gene matches: 7. The CDR3 region has the DNA TGTGCCATCAGAGGGACAGGAACCTTCTCTGGGGCCAACGTCCTGACTTTC. This sequence encodes CAIRGTGTFSGANVLTF.

The rearrangement joins TRBV2 to TRBJ2-1; D ambiguous. This CDR3 region has 14 residues. Between the trimmed V and J ends, which lost 6 bases and 10 bases, there was a span of 19 bases. Germline V CDR1 and CDR2: SNHLY, FYNNEI. The CDR3 DNA follows: TGTGCCAGCAGCGACTTAGACCCATACAGAGAGCAGTTCTTC. It specifies CASSDLDPYREQFF.

This chain uses TRBV5-5 with TRBJ1-1; 11 positions agree with TRBD1. This CDR3 contains 16 residues. Germline loops: CDR1 SGHKS, CDR2 YYEKEE (reference sequence). V shed 4 bases and J 5 bases; nucleotides not matched to a gene: 10. The DNA of the CDR3 is TGTGCCAGCAGCATAACCGGGACAGGGGGAGCAACTGAAGCTTTCTTT. Protein product: CASSITGTGGATEAFF.

The CDR3 DNA follows: TGTGCCAGTAGTATCTTATGGGGGAGGGATGAAAAACTGTTTTTT. It is translated as CASSILWGRDEKLFF. V is TRBV19 and J is TRBJ1-4; tentative D call: TRBD1 (5 bases). V was trimmed by 3 bases and J by 6 bases, leaving 14 bases between them. CDR3 length: 15 amino acids. Germline lookup yields CDR1 LNHDA and CDR2 SQIVND (reference sequence).

The V gene is TRBV14, the J gene TRBJ2-3, with 7 bases identical to TRBD1. Trimming at V came to 4 bases and at J to 1 base, leaving 5 bases not matched to a gene. Germline lookup yields CDR1 SGHDN and CDR2 FVKESK. This CDR3 region has 15 residues. Written as DNA, the CDR3 is TGTGCCAGCAGCCCCCGACAGGGAGGCACAGATACGCAGTATTTT. This translates into CASSPRQGGTDTQYF.

V and J are TRBV6-1 and TRBJ2-5; TRBD2 matches at 9 bases. The CDR3 consists of 15 residues. Unmatched junction bases numbered 4, after V lost 4 bases and J lost 1 base. CDR1 and CDR2 from the germline V gene are MNHNS and SASEGT. CDR3 protein: CASSVLAGAQETQYF. The CDR3 nucleotides are TGTGCCAGCAGTGTACTAGCGGGCGCCCAAGAGACCCAGTACTTC.

The rearrangement uses TRBV5-5 and TRBJ2-3, with D possibly TRBD2 on 6 matching bases. The V end lost 2 bases, the J end lost 0 bases, and 7 bases lay between the germline ends. The CDR3 consists of 14 residues. Germline CDR1 is SGHKS and CDR2 is YYEKEE (reference sequence). For the CDR3, the DNA is TGTGCCAGCAGCTTTAGCGGCAGCACAGATACGCAGTATTTT. Its translation: CASSFSGSTDTQYF. Combining the CDR3 with reference TRBV5-5 and TRBJ2-3 gives the whole variable domain DAGVTQSPTHLIKTRGQQVTLRCSPISGHKSVSWYQQVLGQGPQFIFQYYEKEERGRGNFPDRFSARQFPNYSSELNVNALLLGDSALYLCASSFSGSTDTQYFGPGTRLTVL.

The rearrangement joins TRBV2 to TRBJ1-1; 7 positions match TRBD1. Looked up from germline, CDR1 is SNHLY and CDR2 is FYNNEI. CDR3 length: 15 residues. Trimming cost V 5 bases and J 2 bases; bases outside gene matches: 8. DNA of the CDR3: TGTGCCAGCAGTAGGACAGGAGGAGGCAACACTGAAGCTTTCTTT. Residues: CASSRTGGGNTEAFF.

V gene TRBV9 combines with J gene TRBJ2-5, with TRBD2 identical over 7 bases. V dropped 0 bases and J dropped 5; count of bases not matched to a gene: 7. The germline CDR1 and CDR2 sequences are SGDLS and YYNGEE. The CDR3 has 15 amino acids. CDR3 bases: TGTGCCAGCAGCGTAGACGGCGGGGGAGAGGAGACCCAGTACTTC. It is translated as CASSVDGGGEETQYF.

The chain links TRBV7-2 to TRBJ2-1; a possible D gene is TRBD2 (5 bases). Germline values: CDR1 SGHTA, CDR2 FQGNSA. The V end lost 5 bases, the J end lost 5 bases, and 19 bases lay between the germline ends. This CDR3 contains 16 residues. CDR3 amino acids: CASSLRSTTRDNEQFF. CDR3 bases: TGTGCCAGCAGCCTCCGATCCACAACTAGAGACAATGAGCAGTTCTTC.

This chain joins TRBV11-2 and TRBJ2-7; no definite D call. The CDR3 sequence is 15 residues long. Germline values: CDR1 SGHAT, CDR2 FQNNGV. V was clipped by 5 bases and J by 3 bases, with 17 bases between them. CDR3 in DNA: TGTGCCAGCAGCGTGGGCCCCACGATGGGCTACGAGCAGTACTTC. Translation gives CASSVGPTMGYEQYF.

This chain connects TRBV7-3 to TRBJ2-1; TRBD2 agrees at 10 bases. CDR1 and CDR2 from the germline V gene are SGHTA and FQGTGA. V lost 2 bases and J lost 9; bases outside the gene matches: 19. This CDR3 spans 19 amino acids. In nucleotides, the CDR3 is TGTGCCAGCAGCTTATCACCCCGTGGACGGTCCGGGACTAGCGTTGAGCAGTTCTTC. Translated: CASSLSPRGRSGTSVEQFF.

V usage is TRBV5-1 and J usage is TRBJ1-5, with D hard to call. This CDR3 has 14 residues. The ends were cut back, 0 bases at V and 2 bases at J, with 6 bases in the middle. Germline V gene data show CDR1 as SGHRS and CDR2 as YFSETQ. CDR3 DNA: TGCGCCAGCAGCTTGGGCGTCGGCAATCAGCCCCAGCATTTT. As protein: CASSLGVGNQPQHF.

The V gene is TRBV18, the J gene TRBJ2-5, with D possibly being TRBD1 (5 bases). CDR1 KGHSH and CDR2 LQKENI come from the germline V gene. There are 14 residues in the CDR3. The V and J ends lost 1 base and 3 bases respectively, with 9 bases between them. As DNA, the CDR3 is TGTGCCAGCTCACCACTGCTAGGGGAAGAGACCCAGTACTTC. Translating it yields CASSPLLGEETQYF.

This sequence joins TRBV11-3 and TRBJ2-7, with TRBD1 matching over 8 bases. V shed 5 bases and J 0 bases; nucleotides not matched to a gene: 9. Germline lookup yields CDR1 SGHNT and CDR2 YENEEA. The CDR3 loop spans 16 amino acids. The CDR3 DNA sequence: TGTGCCAGCAGCCGCCGGGACAGGAGCCTCTCCTACGAGCAGTACTTC. Its protein product is CASSRRDRSLSYEQYF.

This clone was observed at least ten times. The chain employs TRBV18 and TRBJ2-3, with 13 positions matching TRBD2. CDR1 KGHSH and CDR2 LQKENI come from the germline V gene. CDR3 length: 15 residues. Trimming at V came to 5 bases and at J to 6 bases, leaving 5 bases not matched to a gene. The CDR3: CASSSGLAGVDTQYF. The CDR3 nucleotides read TGTGCCAGCTCATCCGGACTAGCGGGAGTTGATACGCAGTATTTT.

The chain carries TRBV7-8 and TRBJ2-1, with TRBD2 identical over 13 bases. Germline CDR1 and CDR2: SGHVS and FQNEAQ. V lost 6 bases, J lost 10 bases, and 12 bases stayed unmatched. The length of the CDR3 is 16 residues. The CDR3 DNA reads as TGTGCCAGCAGTTTTTGGACTAGCGGGAGAATCGGGGAGCAGTTCTTC. Its protein product is CASSFWTSGRIGEQFF.

V gene TRBV18 combines with J gene TRBJ2-7; D unresolved. Trimming left V 5 bases short and J 0 bases short, with 8 bases between. Germline V gene data show CDR1 as KGHSH and CDR2 as LQKENI. The CDR3 sequence is 13 residues long. The DNA for the CDR3 is TGTGCCAGCTCAGCAAGTCTCTCCTACGAGCAGTACTTC. It codes for CASSASLSYEQYF.

V is TRBV30 and J is TRBJ2-3, with 11 positions matching TRBD2. Per germline, CDR1 GTSNPN and CDR2 SVGIG (reference sequence). This CDR3 contains 16 residues. After removal of 0 bases from V and 6 bases from J, the junction contained 8 bases not matched to a gene. CDR3 sequence: CAWSVGLAGGPDTQYF. In DNA, the CDR3 is TGTGCCTGGAGTGTAGGGTTAGCGGGAGGGCCTGATACGCAGTATTTT.

The chain joins TRBV18 to TRBJ2-5; 8 bases map to TRBD1. The CDR3 sequence is 14 residues long. J was trimmed by 5 bases and V by 3 bases; bases with no gene match: 5. CDR1 is KGHSH, CDR2 LQKENI, per germline. DNA of the CDR3: TGTGCCAGCTCACCGGACAGGGTGTTGGAGACCCAGTACTTC. Its protein product is CASSPDRVLETQYF.

The chain carries TRBV2 and TRBJ2-3; TRBD1 matches at 9 bases. Germline CDR1 reads SNHLY; CDR2 reads FYNNEI. Trimming removed 8 bases from V and 6 bases from J; junction bases left unmatched: 3. The CDR3 is made up of 12 amino acids. CDR3 nucleotide sequence: TGTGCCAGCGGGACAGGGAGGGATACGCAGTATTTT. Its protein is CASGTGRDTQYF.

The chain is built from TRBV5-1 and TRBJ2-6, with D uncertain. With 5 bases removed from V and 2 bases from J, the gap between germline ends came to 11 bases. CDR1 SGHRS and CDR2 YFSETQ come from the germline V gene. The CDR3 contains 15 residues. CDR3 region: CASSPPRAGANVLTF. The CDR3, as DNA: TGCGCCAGCAGTCCTCCAAGGGCTGGGGCCAACGTCCTGACTTTC.

This sequence joins TRBV5-1 and TRBJ2-3, with 11 bases identical to TRBD2. The length of the CDR3 is 18 residues. With 0 bases clipped from V and 0 bases from J, the junction kept 6 bases outside the gene matches. The germline V gene encodes CDR1 SGHRS and CDR2 YFSETQ. This CDR3 reads CASSLGLAGYSSTDTQYF. For the CDR3, the DNA is TGCGCCAGCAGCTTGGGACTAGCGGGGTATTCTAGCACAGATACGCAGTATTTT.